A single sample is the source of the 15 T cell receptor beta chains below, sequenced in a study of response to subunit inactivated influenza vaccine. TCRdb reanalysed the RT-PCR reads using MiXCR and keeps one entry per CDR3 protein. This table has roughly 290,000 distinct CDR3 sequences, about a fifth appearing once. The sample was PBMCs from blood, taken approximately 20 months after vaccination. Receptors originate from a man in his fifties or sixties who received an inactivated influenza vaccine.

The chain has TRBV11-2 and TRBJ2-2, with 7 bases matching TRBD2. CDR1 and CDR2 from the germline V gene are SGHAT and FQNNGV. The CDR3 extends over 13 amino acids. V shed 3 bases and J 8 bases; nucleotides not matched to a gene: 3. The CDR3 DNA is TGTGCCAGCAGCTTCCTAGCGGAGGGGGAGCTGTTTTTT. Encoded protein: CASSFLAEGELFF.

This chain links TRBV6-6 with TRBJ1-5; D possibly corresponds to TRBD1 (5 bases). V was clipped by 2 bases and J by 6 bases, with 8 bases between them. The germline CDR1 and CDR2 sequences are MNHNY and SVGAGI (reference sequence). The CDR3 extends over 13 amino acids. CDR3 coding DNA: TGTGCCAGCAGTTACGAGAGGGGTCAGCCCCAGCATTTT. Translation gives CASSYERGQPQHF.

The chain couples TRBV19 to TRBJ2-5, with TRBD1 matching 9 bases. Germline values: CDR1 LNHDA, CDR2 SQIVND (reference sequence). V lost 5 bases, J lost 7 bases, and 5 bases stayed unmatched. CDR3 length: 13 amino acids. CDR3 protein: CASSGDRVGTQYF. For the CDR3, the DNA is TGTGCCAGTAGTGGGGACAGGGTGGGGACCCAGTACTTC.

This clonotype was detected only once. This clone may be a read error of a much larger clone one base away. The conserved phenylalanine or tryptophan normally closing the CDR3 is absent here, so this likely arose from a read error. This chain connects TRBV4-2 to TRBJ1-3; 9 nucleotides line up with TRBD1. The CDR3 is 16 amino acids. Germline V gene lookup returns CDR1 LGHNA and CDR2 YNFKEQ. The J segment lost 2 bases and the V segment lost 0 bases, leaving 2 bases of the junction unmatched. The CDR3 DNA reads TGTGCCAGCAGCCAAGAAGGGACAGGGCCTGGAAACACCATATATTTA. Its translation: CASSQEGTGPGNTIYL.

This clonotype has a handful of counts. The rearrangement uses TRBV15 and TRBJ2-2; tentatively, D is TRBD2 (5 bases). Trimming removed 6 bases from V and 1 base from J, with 15 bases in between. Germline V lookup: CDR1 LNHNV, CDR2 YYDKDF (reference sequence). The CDR3 runs 16 residues. CDR3 amino acids: CATRVGITVNTGELFF. CDR3 in DNA: TGTGCCACCAGAGTCGGGATAACAGTGAACACCGGGGAGCTGTTTTTT.

This clonotype was counted many times. The chain combines TRBV4-3 with TRBJ1-6, with D uncertain. Germline CDR1 LGHNA, CDR2 YSLEER. Deletions cut 4 bases from V and 10 bases from J, with 11 bases between. The CDR3 sequence is 13 residues long. The CDR3 is CASSPHLWSPLHF. CDR3 in DNA: TGCGCCAGCAGCCCCCACTTATGGTCACCCCTCCACTTT.

This clonotype has just a few counts. The chain is built from TRBV20-1 and TRBJ1-5, with D perhaps matching TRBD1 (5 bases). V lost 6 bases and J lost 1, with 10 bases in between. The germline gives CDR1 DFQATT, CDR2 SNEGSKA (reference sequence). The CDR3 is made up of 13 amino acids. The CDR3 region has the DNA TGCAGTGCGAAGGACACCAGCAATCAGCCCCAGCATTTT. This encodes CSAKDTSNQPQHF.

This sequence joins TRBV28 and TRBJ2-3, with D unclear. Germline assignment: CDR1 MDHEN and CDR2 SYDVKM. Trimming took 3 bases from V and 6 from J, leaving 16 bases between them. There are 15 residues in the CDR3. The CDR3 spells CASSLKDPWTDTQYF. The CDR3 DNA reads TGTGCCAGCAGTTTGAAGGACCCCTGGACGGATACGCAGTATTTT.

This chain connects TRBV5-1 to TRBJ2-1, with a weak D call TRBD1 (6 bases). The CDR3 is 15 amino acids. The germline gives CDR1 SGHRS, CDR2 YFSETQ. V lost 0 bases, J lost 9 bases, and 16 bases lay in between. Here the CDR3 reads CASSLEPGAPGEQFF. The CDR3 nucleotides read TGCGCCAGCAGCTTGGAGCCAGGGGCTCCCGGTGAGCAGTTCTTC.

The rearrangement uses TRBV27 and TRBJ2-7; the match to TRBD2 covers 11 bases. J was trimmed by 2 bases and V by 9 bases; bases with no gene match: 12. This CDR3 region has 16 residues. Per germline, CDR1 MNHEY and CDR2 SMNVEV (reference sequence). The CDR3 sequence is CASCPGTSGRAYEQYF. CDR3 nucleotide sequence: TGTGCCAGTTGTCCCGGGACTAGCGGTAGGGCCTACGAGCAGTACTTC.

This clonotype was detected a few times. The chain employs TRBV25-1 and TRBJ1-1; possibly TRBD1 for D (6 bases). There are 14 residues in the CDR3. Germline V gives CDR1 MGHDK, CDR2 SYGVNS. The V gene lost 6 bases and the J gene lost 2 bases, with 13 bases spanning the gap. The CDR3 loop reads CASRQQGFNTEAFF. DNA for the CDR3: TGTGCCAGCAGACAACAGGGATTCAACACTGAAGCTTTCTTT.

The chain combines TRBV7-2 with TRBJ1-1; D gene uncertain. This CDR3 is built from 12 residues. The germline CDR1 and CDR2 sequences are SGHTA and FQGNSA. V lost 5 bases and J lost 8, with 12 bases in between. CDR3: CASSPIAGEAFF. In DNA form, the CDR3 reads TGTGCCAGCAGCCCGATCGCGGGGGAAGCTTTCTTT.

As concerns this clonotype: With a much larger clone just one base away, this may be a read error. This chain links TRBV7-2 with TRBJ1-6; D gene ambiguous. Germline V gene lookup returns CDR1 SGHTA and CDR2 FQGNSA. The CDR3 has 14 residues. This chain's CDR3 is CASSFWETDSTLHF. The CDR3 DNA sequence: TGTGCCAGCAGCTTTTGGGAAACGGATTCAACCCTCCACTTT.

This sequence joins TRBV3-1 and TRBJ2-5, with 8 bases identical to TRBD1. V shed 5 bases, J shed 4 bases, and the junction held 9 bases outside the gene matches. Germline loops: CDR1 LGHDT, CDR2 YNNKEL (reference sequence). CDR3 length: 15 residues. The DNA for the CDR3 is TGTGCCAGCAGCGGACTGACAGGGGTTCGAGAGACCCAGTACTTC. Residues: CASSGLTGVRETQYF.

This clonotype was found many times. The gene calls are TRBV6-2 or TRBV6-3 and TRBJ1-2, with D possibly matching TRBD1 (5 bases). V was cut by 2 bases and J by 2 bases, with 12 bases left in between. The CDR3 spans 15 residues. The germline V gene encodes CDR1 MNHEY and CDR2 SVGEGT. CDR3: CASSYQGRENYGYTF. The CDR3 coding sequence is TGTGCCAGCAGTTACCAGGGCAGGGAGAACTATGGCTACACCTTC.